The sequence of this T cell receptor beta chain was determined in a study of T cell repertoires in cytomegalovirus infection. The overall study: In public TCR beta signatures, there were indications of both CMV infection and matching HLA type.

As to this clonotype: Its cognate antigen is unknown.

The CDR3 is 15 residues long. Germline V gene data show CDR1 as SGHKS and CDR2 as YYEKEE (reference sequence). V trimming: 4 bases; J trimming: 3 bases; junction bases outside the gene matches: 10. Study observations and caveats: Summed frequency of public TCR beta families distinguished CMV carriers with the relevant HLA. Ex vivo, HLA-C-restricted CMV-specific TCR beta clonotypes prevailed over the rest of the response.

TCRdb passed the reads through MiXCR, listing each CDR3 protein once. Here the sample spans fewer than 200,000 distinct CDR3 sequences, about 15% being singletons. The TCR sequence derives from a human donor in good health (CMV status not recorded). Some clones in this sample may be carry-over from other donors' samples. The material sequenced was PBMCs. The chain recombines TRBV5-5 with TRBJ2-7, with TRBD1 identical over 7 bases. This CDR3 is CASSLGQVIYYEQYF. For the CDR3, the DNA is TGTGCCAGCAGCCTAGGACAGGTTATCTACTACGAGCAGTACTTC.